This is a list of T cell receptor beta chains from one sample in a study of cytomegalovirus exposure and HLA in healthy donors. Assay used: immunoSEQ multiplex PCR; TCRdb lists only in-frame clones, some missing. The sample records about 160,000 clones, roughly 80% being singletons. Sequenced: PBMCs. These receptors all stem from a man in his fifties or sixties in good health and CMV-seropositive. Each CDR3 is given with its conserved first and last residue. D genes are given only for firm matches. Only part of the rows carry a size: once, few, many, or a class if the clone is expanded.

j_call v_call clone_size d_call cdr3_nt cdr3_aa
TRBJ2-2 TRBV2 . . TGTGCCAGCAGTTTACCTGCCCAGCGAGTGAACACCGGGGAGCTGTTTTTT CASSLPAQRVNTGELFF
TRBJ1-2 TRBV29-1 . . TGCAGCGTTGAATACGGGGGGGCAGATGGCTACACCTTC CSVEYGGADGYTF
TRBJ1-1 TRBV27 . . TGTGCCAGCAGTCGGGTGGGGAGCACTGAAGCTTTCTTT CASSRVGSTEAFF
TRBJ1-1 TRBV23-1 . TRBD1 TGCGCCAGCAGTCGGGACAGAGTATTAGGGACTGAAGCTTTCTTT CASSRDRVLGTEAFF
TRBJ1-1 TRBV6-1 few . TGTGCCAGCGCCGGGGGGGGCAGGGCGAACACTGAAGCTTTCTTT CASAGGGRANTEAFF
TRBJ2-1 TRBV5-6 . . TGTGCCAGCAGCTTGGCATCGACAACCTCCCACTACAATGAGCAGTTCTTC CASSLASTTSHYNEQFF
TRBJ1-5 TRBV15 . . TGTGCCACCAGCAGAAATCAGGGAGGGCTTCAGCCCCAGCATTTT CATSRNQGGLQPQHF
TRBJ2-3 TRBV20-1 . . TGCAGTGCTAGTTCCGGGGATACGCAGTATTTT CSASSGDTQYF
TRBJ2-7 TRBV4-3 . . TGCGCCAGCAGCCAGGGAGGTAGTATCGGCTACGAGCAGTACTTC CASSQGGSIGYEQYF
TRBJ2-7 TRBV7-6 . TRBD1 TGTGCCAGCAGCTCGCCGGGACAGGGTATCCGGCAGTACTTC CASSSPGQGIRQYF
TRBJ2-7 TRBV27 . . TGTGCCAGCAGTTTAACCGGGACTCCCAGCTCCTACGAGCAGTACTTC CASSLTGTPSSYEQYF
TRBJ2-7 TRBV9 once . TGTGCCAGCAGCGTAGATCTCGGGATCTCCTACGAGCAGTACTTC CASSVDLGISYEQYF
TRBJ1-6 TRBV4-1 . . TGCGCCAGCAGCCCCTACCGATCGCGGGTCAGCTCCTATAATTCACCCCTCCACTTT CASSPYRSRVSSYNSPLHF
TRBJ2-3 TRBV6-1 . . TGTGCCAGCAGTGAACGCGGAGGGACAGATACGCAGTATTTT CASSERGGTDTQYF
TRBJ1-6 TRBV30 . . TGTGCCTGGAGTCCCCGGACACTCAGTTCACCCCTCCACTTT CAWSPRTLSSPLHF
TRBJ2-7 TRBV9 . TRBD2 TGTGCCAGCAGCGTGGGGCTAGCGGGAGACCCCTACGAGCAGTACTTC CASSVGLAGDPYEQYF
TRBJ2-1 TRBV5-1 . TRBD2 TGCGCCAGCAGCTTACTAGCGGGGGACTACAATGAGCAGTTCTTC CASSLLAGDYNEQFF
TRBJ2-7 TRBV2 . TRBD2 TGTGCCAGCAGTGAGCCGGGACTAGCGAACTACGAGCAGTACTTC CASSEPGLANYEQYF
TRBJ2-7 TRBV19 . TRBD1 TGTGCCAGTGCCGGGACAGGGGTATACGAGCAGTACTTC CASAGTGVYEQYF
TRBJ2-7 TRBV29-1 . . TGCAGCGTTGTCATTTCCTACGAGCAGTACTTC CSVVISYEQYF
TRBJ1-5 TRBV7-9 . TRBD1 TGTTCCAGCAGCTTAATGGGACAGGCCCAAGGGCCCCAGCATTTT CSSSLMGQAQGPQHF
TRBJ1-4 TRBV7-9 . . TGTGCCAGCAGCCTAACCCAGGCAACTAATGAAAAACTGTTTTTT CASSLTQATNEKLFF
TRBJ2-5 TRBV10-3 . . TGCGCCATCAGTCGAGCAGGGGTACAAGAGACCCAGTACTTC CAISRAGVQETQYF
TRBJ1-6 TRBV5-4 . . TGTGCCAGCAGCGCCCTAAATTCACCCCTCCACTTT CASSALNSPLHF
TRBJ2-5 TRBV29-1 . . TGCAGCGTTGCTTCGGGGGAGACCCAGTACTTC CSVASGETQYF
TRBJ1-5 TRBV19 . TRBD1 TGTGCCAGTAGTGTACTGACGGACAGGGATAGCAATCAGCCCCAGCATTTT CASSVLTDRDSNQPQHF
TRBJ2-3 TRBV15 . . TGTGCCACCAGCAGAGCAACAGGGAGCACAGATACGCAGTATTTT CATSRATGSTDTQYF
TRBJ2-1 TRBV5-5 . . TGTGCCAGCAGCTTGCAACCCAGACAGGACAATGAGCAGTTCTTC CASSLQPRQDNEQFF
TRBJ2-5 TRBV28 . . TGTGCCAGCAGTCTAGATGGCGAGACCCAGTACTTC CASSLDGETQYF
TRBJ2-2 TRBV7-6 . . TGTGCCAGCAGCTTACGACAGGGACTTAACACCGGGGAGCTGTTTTTT CASSLRQGLNTGELFF
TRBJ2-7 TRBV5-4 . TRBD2 TGTGCCAGCAGCTTGGCGCCTAGCGGGTCCCCCTACGAGCAGTACTTC CASSLAPSGSPYEQYF
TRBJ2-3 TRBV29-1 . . TGCAGCGTTCCCGGGGTTGCCACAGATACGCAGTATTTT CSVPGVATDTQYF
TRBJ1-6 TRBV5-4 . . TGTGCCAGCAGCTTGGGGGTGGGTAACAGTTCACCCCTCCACTTT CASSLGVGNSSPLHF
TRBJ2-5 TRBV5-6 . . TGTGCCAGCAGCTGGCGACAGGCCAGCCAAGAGACCCAGTACTTC CASSWRQASQETQYF
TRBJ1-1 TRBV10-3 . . TGTGCCATTAAGCCAGGGCAGAACACTGAAGCTTTCTTT CAIKPGQNTEAFF
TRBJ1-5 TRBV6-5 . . TGTGCCAGCAGGCGACAGGCCCTTAGCAATCAGCCCCAGCATTTT CASRRQALSNQPQHF
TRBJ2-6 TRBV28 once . TGTGCCAGCAGCCGGTCAATCTTCTCTGGGGCCAACGTCCTGACTTTC CASSRSIFSGANVLTF
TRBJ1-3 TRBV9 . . TGTGCCAGCAGCGTGATGCCCACTGCTGGAAACACCATATATTTT CASSVMPTAGNTIYF
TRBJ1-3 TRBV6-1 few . TGTGCCAGCAGTGACACTGGGAGGCTTGGAAACACCATATATTTT CASSDTGRLGNTIYF
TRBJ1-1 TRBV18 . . TGTGCCAGCTCTCCTCGACTGACAGGGAACACTGAAGCTTTCTTT CASSPRLTGNTEAFF
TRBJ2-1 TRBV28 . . TGTGCCAGCAGACCTGTGGGGGGCTCCTACAATGAGCAGTTCTTC CASRPVGGSYNEQFF
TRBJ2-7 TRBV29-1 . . TGCAGCGTTGGTCAGGGCGCCTACGAGCAGTACTTC CSVGQGAYEQYF
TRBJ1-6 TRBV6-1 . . TGTGCCCCCCGCCACAGAAATAATTCACCCCTCCACTTT CAPRHRNNSPLHF
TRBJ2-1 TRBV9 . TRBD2 TGTGCCAGCAGCGGCCGGACTAGCGGGAGTGTCACGGGTGAGCAGTTCTTC CASSGRTSGSVTGEQFF
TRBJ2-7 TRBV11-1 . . TGTGCCAGCAGCGATCACAGGGATCGGGGCGAGCAGTACTTC CASSDHRDRGEQYF
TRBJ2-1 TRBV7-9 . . TGTGTCAGCAGCTTAGAACAGAACAATGAGCAGTTCTTC CVSSLEQNNEQFF
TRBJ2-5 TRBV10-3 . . TGTGCCATCAGTGACAGGGTCCAAGAGACCCAGTACTTC CAISDRVQETQYF
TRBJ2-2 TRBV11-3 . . TGTGCCAGCAGCTTAGATAGAACTACCGGGGAGCTGTTTTTT CASSLDRTTGELFF
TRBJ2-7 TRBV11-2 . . TGTGCCAGCAGCTTAGGGCTCCAGTCCTACGAGCAGTACTTC CASSLGLQSYEQYF
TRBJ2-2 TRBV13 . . TGTGCCAGCAGCACCCCAGAGAACACCGGGGAGCTGTTTTTT CASSTPENTGELFF
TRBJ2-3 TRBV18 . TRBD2 TGTGCCAGCTCACCAGTTGTCCGGGGGGGCCCCCGCACAGATACGCAGTATTTT CASSPVVRGGPRTDTQYF
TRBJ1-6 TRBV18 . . TGTGCCAGCTCACTAAATAATTCACCCCTCCACTTT CASSLNNSPLHF
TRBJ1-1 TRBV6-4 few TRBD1 TGTGCCAGCAGTGAGTACGGGACAGGGCAAGCCACTGAAGCTTTCTTT CASSEYGTGQATEAFF
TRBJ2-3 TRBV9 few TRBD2 TGTGCCAGCAGCGGGAGCGGGAGTGACAGCACAGATACGCAGTATTTT CASSGSGSDSTDTQYF
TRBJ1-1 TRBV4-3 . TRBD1 TGCGCCAGCAGCCACGGTACAGGGGGACGGACTGAAGCTTTCTTT CASSHGTGGRTEAFF
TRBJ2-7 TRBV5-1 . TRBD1 TGCGCCAGCAGCTTGGCGGGACAGGAGTCCCACGAGCAGTGCTTC CASSLAGQESHEQCF
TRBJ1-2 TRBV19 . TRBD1 TGTGCCAGCGAACGCCGGGACAGGCCCGCATATGGCTACACCTTC CASERRDRPAYGYTF
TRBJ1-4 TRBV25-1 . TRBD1 TGTGCCAGCAGTGAATACCCGGGACAGGGCAGTGAAAAACTGTTTTTT CASSEYPGQGSEKLFF